There are many counts of the clone carrying this TCR beta chain. Its cognate antigen is unknown. This sample stems from a study of CD8+CD57+ T cells in acquired aplastic anemia. Looking at the study overall: Mean yield of DNA from sorted CD4+ and CD8+ cells was around 3 ug.

Findings and caveats of the study: The same twenty-nine CD8+ CDR3 sequences occurred in patients and in controls. Patients and controls had CD8+ Simpson's diversity values that were not significantly distinct.

Template material for TCR beta VDJ and CDR3 profiling consisted of genomic DNA. TCRdb re-analysed the reads in MiXCR, keeping a single row per CDR3 protein. The table lists fewer than 250,000 distinct CDR3 sequences, roughly 56% of them singletons. The receptor was isolated from a human donor in good health, serving as a control. The sample taken for sequencing was sorted CD4+, CD8+, or CD8+CD57+ T cells (not recorded which) from PBMCs.

In nucleotides, the CDR3 is TGTGCCAGCAGCTCCACAGGGGCGACGCTTAATTCACCCCTCCACTTT. Encoded protein: CASSSTGATLNSPLHF. The chain has TRBV7-2 and TRBJ1-6, with TRBD1 identical over 7 bases. The J segment lost 6 bases and the V segment lost 4 bases, leaving 9 bases of the junction unmatched. Germline values: CDR1 SGHTA, CDR2 FQGNSA. CDR3 length: 16 amino acids.